Listed below are T cell receptor beta chains from one sample, sequenced in a study of T cells expressing NK-cell markers. Following a re-call of the 5' RACE reads, TCRdb has one entry per CDR3 protein and lacks DNA. The sample has approximately 550,000 distinct CDR3 sequences, and its top ten clones hold under 4.5%. Source material: blood T cells: a sorted CD56 or NKG2C T cell subset, CD4+ or CD8+ T cells, or bulk PBMC T cells (not recorded which). These receptors were collected from a man between 18 and 35 years old in good health. Each CDR3 is given with its conserved first and last residue.

V: TRBV25-1; length: 13; J: TRBJ2-7; CDR3: CASSSGSSYEQYF
V: TRBV5-1; length: 14; J: TRBJ2-5; CDR3: CASSSDPGMGTQYF
V: TRBV5-1; length: 16; J: TRBJ2-5; CDR3: CASSLEVSGYQETQYF
V: TRBV5-1; length: 14; J: TRBJ2-5; CDR3: CASSGQTYQETQYF
V: TRBV11-3; length: 16; J: TRBJ2-3; CDR3: CASSLFAGVSTDTQYF
V: TRBV25-1; length: 13; J: TRBJ1-2; CDR3: CASSEQGVYGYTF
V: TRBV7-2; length: 16; J: TRBJ2-2; CDR3: CASSLAHRVDTGELFF
V: TRBV20-1; length: 15; J: TRBJ1-5; CDR3: CSARARDRGLQPQHF
V: TRBV27; length: 15; J: TRBJ1-2; CDR3: CASIGYITGGGGYTF
V: TRBV5-1; length: 15; J: TRBJ2-3; CDR3: CASSSRQGGTDTQYF
V: TRBV12-3/TRBV12-4; length: 13; J: TRBJ2-5; CDR3: CASSHRVQETQYF
V: TRBV6-1; length: 15; J: TRBJ2-2; CDR3: CASSRDSPNTGELFF
V: TRBV15; length: 14; J: TRBJ1-5; CDR3: CATNRRDSNQPQHF
V: TRBV12-3/TRBV12-4; length: 16; J: TRBJ2-3; CDR3: CASSLSLAGGPDTQYF
V: TRBV12-3/TRBV12-4; length: 12; J: TRBJ1-1; CDR3: CASSQQGVGAFF
V: TRBV28; length: 15; J: TRBJ2-1; CDR3: CASSLIRLGYNEQFF
V: TRBV7-8; length: 17; J: TRBJ2-1; CDR3: CASSLVGLVSSYNEQFF
V: TRBV4-2; length: 16; J: TRBJ2-5; CDR3: CASSQEGGQGQETQYF
V: TRBV30; length: 13; J: TRBJ2-7; CDR3: CAWNRDRHYEQYF
V: TRBV7-9; length: 18; J: TRBJ2-2; CDR3: CASSLSRRGQGDTGELFF
V: TRBV24-1; length: 15; J: TRBJ2-1; CDR3: CATSDFLAGGSEQFF
V: TRBV18; length: 12; J: TRBJ1-4; CDR3: CASSPLSEKLFF
V: TRBV6-5; length: 15; J: TRBJ1-2; CDR3: CASSYGFSGVGGYTF
V: TRBV5-1; length: 14; J: TRBJ2-2; CDR3: CASMGRGATGELFF
V: TRBV30; length: 12; J: TRBJ2-7; CDR3: CAWSESAIEQYF
V: TRBV6-6; length: 13; J: TRBJ2-1; CDR3: CASSYSILREQFF